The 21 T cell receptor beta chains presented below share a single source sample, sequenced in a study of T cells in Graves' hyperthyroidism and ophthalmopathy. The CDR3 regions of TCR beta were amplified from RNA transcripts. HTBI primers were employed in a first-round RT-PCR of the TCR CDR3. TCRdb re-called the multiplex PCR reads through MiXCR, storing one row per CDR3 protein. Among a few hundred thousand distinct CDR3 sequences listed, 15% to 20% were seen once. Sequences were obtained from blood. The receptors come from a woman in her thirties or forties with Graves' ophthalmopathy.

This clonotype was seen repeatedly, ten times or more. The DNA of the CDR3 is TGTGCCACGGGGACAGTGTCCTACGAGCAGTACTTC. It codes for CATGTVSYEQYF. The V and J genes are TRBV28 and TRBJ2-7; 7 bases map to TRBD1. Germline values: CDR1 MDHEN, CDR2 SYDVKM. The CDR3 is made up of 12 amino acids. Trimming at V came to 10 bases and at J to 1 base, leaving 4 bases not matched to a gene.

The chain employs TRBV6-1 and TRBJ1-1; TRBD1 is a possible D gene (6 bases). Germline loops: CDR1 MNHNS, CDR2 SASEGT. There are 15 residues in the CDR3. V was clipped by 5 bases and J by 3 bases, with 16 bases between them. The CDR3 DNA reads TGTGCCAGCAGTCCCCCGGGGGCTGGAGACACTGAAGCTTTCTTT. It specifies CASSPPGAGDTEAFF.

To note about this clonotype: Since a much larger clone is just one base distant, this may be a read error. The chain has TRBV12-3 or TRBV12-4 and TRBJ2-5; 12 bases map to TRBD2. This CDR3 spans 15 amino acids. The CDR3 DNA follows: TGTGCCAGCAGCCTAGCGGGAGGGCGCCAAGAGACCCAGTGCTTC. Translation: CASSLAGGRQETQCF.

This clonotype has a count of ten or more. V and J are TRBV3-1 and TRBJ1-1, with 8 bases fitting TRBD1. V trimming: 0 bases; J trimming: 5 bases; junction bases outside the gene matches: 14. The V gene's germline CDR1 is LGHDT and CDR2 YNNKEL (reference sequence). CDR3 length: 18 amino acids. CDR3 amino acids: CASSQDLGAGGARTEAFF. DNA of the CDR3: TGTGCCAGCAGCCAAGATTTGGGGGCAGGGGGCGCGAGGACTGAAGCTTTCTTT.

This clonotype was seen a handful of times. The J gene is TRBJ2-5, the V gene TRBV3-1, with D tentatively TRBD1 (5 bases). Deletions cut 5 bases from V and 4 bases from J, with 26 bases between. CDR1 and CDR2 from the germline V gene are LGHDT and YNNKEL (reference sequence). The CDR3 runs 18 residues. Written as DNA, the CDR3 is TGTGCCAGCAGCAAAGTCAGGGCCCTCGGGCCTGAAGGAGAGACCCAGTACTTC. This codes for CASSKVRALGPEGETQYF.

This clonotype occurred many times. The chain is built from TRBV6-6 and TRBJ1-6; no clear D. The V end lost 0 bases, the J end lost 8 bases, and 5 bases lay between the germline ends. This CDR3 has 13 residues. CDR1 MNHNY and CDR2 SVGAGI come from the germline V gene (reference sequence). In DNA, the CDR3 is TGTGCCAGCAGTTACTCGGAGGATTCACCCCTCCACTTT. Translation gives CASSYSEDSPLHF.

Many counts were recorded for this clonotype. This CDR3 is CASSRGQAQETQYF. The CDR3, as DNA: TGTGCCAGCAGCCGTGGACAGGCCCAAGAGACCCAGTACTTC. The rearrangement joins TRBV7-2 to TRBJ2-5; 7 bases are shared with TRBD1. Germline trimming cut 5 bases from V and 1 base from J; bases unmatched to any gene: 4. Germline CDR1 SGHTA, CDR2 FQGNSA. The CDR3 extends over 14 amino acids.

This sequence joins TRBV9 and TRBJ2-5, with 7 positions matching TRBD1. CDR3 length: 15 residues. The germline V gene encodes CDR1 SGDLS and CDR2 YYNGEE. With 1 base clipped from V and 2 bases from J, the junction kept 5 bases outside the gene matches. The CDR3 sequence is CASSVSDRRQETQYF. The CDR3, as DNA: TGTGCCAGCAGCGTATCGGACAGGCGGCAAGAGACCCAGTACTTC.

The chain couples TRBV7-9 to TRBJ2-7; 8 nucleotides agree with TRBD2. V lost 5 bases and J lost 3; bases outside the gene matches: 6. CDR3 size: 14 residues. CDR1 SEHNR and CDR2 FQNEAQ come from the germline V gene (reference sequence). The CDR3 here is CASSGHSGNYEQYF. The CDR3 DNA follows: TGTGCCAGCAGCGGGCATAGCGGGAACTACGAGCAGTACTTC. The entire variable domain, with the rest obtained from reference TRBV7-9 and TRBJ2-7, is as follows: DTGVSQNPRHKITKRGQNVTFRCDPISEHNRLYWYRQTLGQGPEFLTYFQNEAQLEKSRLLSDRFSAERPKGSFSTLEIQRTEQGDSAMYLCASSGHSGNYEQYFGPGTRLTVT.

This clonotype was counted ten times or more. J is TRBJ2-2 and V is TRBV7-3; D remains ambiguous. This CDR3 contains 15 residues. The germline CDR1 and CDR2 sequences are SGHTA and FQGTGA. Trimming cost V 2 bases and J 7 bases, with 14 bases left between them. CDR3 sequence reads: CASSLLQPPYGELFF. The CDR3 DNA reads TGTGCCAGCAGCTTACTGCAGCCCCCGTACGGGGAGCTGTTTTTT.

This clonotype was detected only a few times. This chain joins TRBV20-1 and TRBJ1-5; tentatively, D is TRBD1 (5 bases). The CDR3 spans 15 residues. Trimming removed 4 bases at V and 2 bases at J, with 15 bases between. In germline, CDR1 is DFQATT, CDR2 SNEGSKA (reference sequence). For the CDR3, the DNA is TGCAGTGCTAAAACCCAGGGTCGTGGCAATCAGCCCCAGCATTTT. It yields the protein CSAKTQGRGNQPQHF.

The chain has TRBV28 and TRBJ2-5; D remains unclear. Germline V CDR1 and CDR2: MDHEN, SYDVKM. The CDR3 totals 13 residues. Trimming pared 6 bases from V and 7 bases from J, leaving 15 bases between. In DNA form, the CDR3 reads TGTGCCAGCAGCCCTCAGATCCCGGGGACCCAGTACTTC. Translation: CASSPQIPGTQYF.

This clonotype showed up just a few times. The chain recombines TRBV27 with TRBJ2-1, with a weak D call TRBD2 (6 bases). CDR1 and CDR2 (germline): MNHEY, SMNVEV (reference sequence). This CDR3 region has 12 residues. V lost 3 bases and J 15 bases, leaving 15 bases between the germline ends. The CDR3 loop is CASSLSRGTWFF. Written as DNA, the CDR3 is TGTGCCAGCAGTTTGTCACGGGGGACGTGGTTCTTC.

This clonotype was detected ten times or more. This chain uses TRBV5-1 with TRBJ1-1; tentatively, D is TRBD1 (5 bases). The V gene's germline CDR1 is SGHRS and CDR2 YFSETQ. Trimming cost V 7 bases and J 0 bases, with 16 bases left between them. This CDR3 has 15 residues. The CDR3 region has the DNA TGCGCCAGCGGGGACGGGGGGACCTTGAACACTGAAGCTTTCTTT. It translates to CASGDGGTLNTEAFF.

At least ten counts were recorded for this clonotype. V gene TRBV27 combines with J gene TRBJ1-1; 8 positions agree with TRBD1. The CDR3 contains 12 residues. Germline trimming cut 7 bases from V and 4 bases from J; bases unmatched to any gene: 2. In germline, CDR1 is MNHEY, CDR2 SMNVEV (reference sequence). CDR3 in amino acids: CASKGQATEAFF. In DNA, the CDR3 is TGTGCCAGCAAGGGACAGGCCACTGAAGCTTTCTTT.

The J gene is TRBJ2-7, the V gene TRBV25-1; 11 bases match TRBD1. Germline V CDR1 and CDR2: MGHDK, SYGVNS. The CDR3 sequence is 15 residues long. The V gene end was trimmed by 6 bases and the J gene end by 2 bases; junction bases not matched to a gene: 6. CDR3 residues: CASRGRGQGAYEQYF. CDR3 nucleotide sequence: TGTGCCAGCAGGGGAAGGGGACAGGGGGCCTACGAGCAGTACTTC.

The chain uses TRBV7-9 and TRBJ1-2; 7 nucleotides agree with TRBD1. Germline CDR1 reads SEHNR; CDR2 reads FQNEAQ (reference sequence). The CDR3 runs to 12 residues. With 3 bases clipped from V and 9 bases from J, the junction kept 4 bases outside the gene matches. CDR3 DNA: TGTGCCAGCAGCTTCGAGACAGGGCGCTACACCTTC. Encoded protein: CASSFETGRYTF.

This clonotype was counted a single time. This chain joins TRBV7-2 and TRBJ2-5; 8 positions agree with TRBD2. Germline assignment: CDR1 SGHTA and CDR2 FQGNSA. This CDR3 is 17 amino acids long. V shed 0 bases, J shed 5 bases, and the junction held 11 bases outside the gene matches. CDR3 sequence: CASSLALSGSFSETQYF. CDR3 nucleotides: TGTGCCAGCAGCTTAGCGCTGAGCGGGAGTTTCTCCGAGACCCAGTACTTC.

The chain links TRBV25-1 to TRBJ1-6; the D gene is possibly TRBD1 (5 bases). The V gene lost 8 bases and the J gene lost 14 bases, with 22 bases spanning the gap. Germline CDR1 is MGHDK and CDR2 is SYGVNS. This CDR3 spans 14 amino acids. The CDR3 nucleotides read TGTGCCAGCCCCGGCAGAGACAGATCGGTCTCCCTCCACTTT. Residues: CASPGRDRSVSLHF.

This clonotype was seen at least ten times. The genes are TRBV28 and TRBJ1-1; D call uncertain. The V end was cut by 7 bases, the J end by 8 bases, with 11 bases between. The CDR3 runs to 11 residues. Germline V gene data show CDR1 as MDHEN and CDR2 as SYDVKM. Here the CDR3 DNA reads TGTGCCAGCACCACCCTTATAGAAGCTTTCTTT. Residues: CASTTLIEAFF.

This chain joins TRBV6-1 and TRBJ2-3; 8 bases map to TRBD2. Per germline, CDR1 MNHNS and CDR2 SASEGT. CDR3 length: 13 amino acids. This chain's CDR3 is CTSRSGGPDTQYF. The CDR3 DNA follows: TGTACTAGCAGGAGCGGGGGCCCAGATACGCAGTATTTT.